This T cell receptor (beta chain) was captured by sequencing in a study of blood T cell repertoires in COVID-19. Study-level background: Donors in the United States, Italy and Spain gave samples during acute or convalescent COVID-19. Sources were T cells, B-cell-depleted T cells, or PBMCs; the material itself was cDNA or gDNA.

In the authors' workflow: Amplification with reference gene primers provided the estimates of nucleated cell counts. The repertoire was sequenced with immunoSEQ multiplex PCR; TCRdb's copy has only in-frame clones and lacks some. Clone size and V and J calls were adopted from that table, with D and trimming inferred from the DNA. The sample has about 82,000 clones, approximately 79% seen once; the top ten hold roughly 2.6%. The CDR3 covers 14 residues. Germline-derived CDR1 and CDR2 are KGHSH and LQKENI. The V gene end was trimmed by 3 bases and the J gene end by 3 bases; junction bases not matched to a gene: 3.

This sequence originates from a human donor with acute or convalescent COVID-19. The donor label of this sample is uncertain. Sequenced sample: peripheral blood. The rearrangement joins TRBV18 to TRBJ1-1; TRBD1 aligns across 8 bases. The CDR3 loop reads CASSPLTGDTEAFF. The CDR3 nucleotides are TGTGCCAGCTCACCCCTGACAGGGGACACTGAAGCTTTCTTT.